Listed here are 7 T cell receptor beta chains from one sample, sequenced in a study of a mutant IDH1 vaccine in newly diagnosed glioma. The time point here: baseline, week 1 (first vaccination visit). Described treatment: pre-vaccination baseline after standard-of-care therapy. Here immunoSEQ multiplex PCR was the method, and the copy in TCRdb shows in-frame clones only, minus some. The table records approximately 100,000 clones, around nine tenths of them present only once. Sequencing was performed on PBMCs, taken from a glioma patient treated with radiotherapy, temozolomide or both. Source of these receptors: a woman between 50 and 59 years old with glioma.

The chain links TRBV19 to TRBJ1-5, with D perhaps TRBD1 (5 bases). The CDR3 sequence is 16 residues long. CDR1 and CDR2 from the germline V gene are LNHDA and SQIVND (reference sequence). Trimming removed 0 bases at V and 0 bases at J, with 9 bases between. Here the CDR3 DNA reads TGTGCCAGTAGTATAGAGGGGCGGTATAGCAATCAGCCCCAGCATTTT. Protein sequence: CASSIEGRYSNQPQHF.

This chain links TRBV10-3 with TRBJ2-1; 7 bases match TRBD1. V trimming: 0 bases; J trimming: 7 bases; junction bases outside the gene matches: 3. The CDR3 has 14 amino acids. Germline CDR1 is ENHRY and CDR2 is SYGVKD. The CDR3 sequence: CAISESTGLNEQFF. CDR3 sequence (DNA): TGTGCCATCAGTGAGTCGACAGGGTTGAATGAGCAGTTCTTC.

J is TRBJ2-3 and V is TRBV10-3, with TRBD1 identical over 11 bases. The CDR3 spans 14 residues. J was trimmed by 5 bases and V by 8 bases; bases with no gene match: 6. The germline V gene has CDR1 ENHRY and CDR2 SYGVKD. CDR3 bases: TGTGCCATCCTCCGGGACAGGGGGAAAGATACGCAGTATTTT. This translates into CAILRDRGKDTQYF.

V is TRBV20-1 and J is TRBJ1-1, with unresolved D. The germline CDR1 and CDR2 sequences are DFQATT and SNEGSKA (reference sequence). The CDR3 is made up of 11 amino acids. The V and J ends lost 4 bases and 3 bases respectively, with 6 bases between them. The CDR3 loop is CSATQYTEAFF. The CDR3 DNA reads TGCAGTGCTACACAGTACACTGAAGCTTTCTTT.

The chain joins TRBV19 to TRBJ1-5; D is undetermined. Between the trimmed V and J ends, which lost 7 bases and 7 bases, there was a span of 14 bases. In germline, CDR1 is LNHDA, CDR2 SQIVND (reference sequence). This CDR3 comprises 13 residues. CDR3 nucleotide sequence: TGTGCCAGTAACCGAGGGTTCGAGCAGCCCCAGCATTTT. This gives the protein CASNRGFEQPQHF.

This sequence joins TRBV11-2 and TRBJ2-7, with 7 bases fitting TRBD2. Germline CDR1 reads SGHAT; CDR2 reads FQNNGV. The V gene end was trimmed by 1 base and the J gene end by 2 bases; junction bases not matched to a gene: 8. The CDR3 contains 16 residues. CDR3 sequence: CASSLARLAATYEQYF. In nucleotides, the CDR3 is TGTGCCAGCAGCTTAGCGAGGCTAGCGGCCACCTACGAGCAGTACTTC.

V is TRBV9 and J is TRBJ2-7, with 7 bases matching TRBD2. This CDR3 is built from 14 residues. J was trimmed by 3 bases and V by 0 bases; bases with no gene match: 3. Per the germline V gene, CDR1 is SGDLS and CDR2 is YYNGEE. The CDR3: CASSVAPGGYEQYF. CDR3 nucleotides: TGTGCCAGCAGCGTAGCCCCGGGAGGCTACGAGCAGTACTTC.